These 30 T cell receptor beta chains were all obtained from the same sample, sequenced in a study of blood T cell repertoires in COVID-19. Generated by immunoSEQ multiplex PCR, the TCRdb table keeps only in-frame clones and is missing some. This sample carries 350,000 to 450,000 clones, 75% to 90% of them seen once, and the ten largest clones take around 1.1%. The sample comprised PBMCs or T cells enriched from blood (not recorded which). The receptors were gathered from a man younger than 40 who had recovered from COVID-19.

This clone was seen more than once but under ten times. This rearrangement joins TRBV27 to TRBJ1-2; tentative D call: TRBD1 (6 bases). Germline V lookup: CDR1 MNHEY, CDR2 SMNVEV (reference sequence). V lost 7 bases and J lost 4, with 16 bases in between. This CDR3 is built from 14 residues. CDR3 nucleotides: TGTGCCAGCACTTTTGCTCAGGGGTCCTATGGCTACACCTTC. This sequence encodes CASTFAQGSYGYTF.

J is TRBJ2-5 and V is TRBV5-1; no clear D gene. The CDR3 is made up of 14 amino acids. With 0 bases removed from V and 4 bases from J, the gap between germline ends came to 10 bases. Germline V gene sequence: CDR1 SGHRS, CDR2 YFSETQ. In DNA, the CDR3 is TGCGCCAGCAGCTTGGGCAGGTCCGGAGAGACCCAGTACTTC. It yields the protein CASSLGRSGETQYF.

The chain employs TRBV19 and TRBJ2-7, with TRBD2 as a possible D gene (6 bases). There are 15 residues in the CDR3. Germline CDR1 LNHDA, CDR2 SQIVND (reference sequence). The germline V and J ends were trimmed by 2 bases and 3 bases, with 14 bases remaining between them. CDR3 bases: TGTGCCAGTAGTATATTTGCGGGGAAGGGCTACGAGCAGTACTTC. This sequence encodes CASSIFAGKGYEQYF.

The chain is built from TRBV24-1 and TRBJ2-1; TRBD2 aligns across 8 bases. Looked up from germline, CDR1 is KGHDR and CDR2 is SFDVKD. This CDR3 is built from 11 residues. The V segment lost 7 bases and the J segment 10 bases; nucleotides outside the gene matches: 2. CDR3 coding DNA: TGTGCCACCAGCCGGGGGGGGGAGCAGTTCTTC. Translated: CATSRGGEQFF.

As DNA, the CDR3 is TGCAGCGCTGTTTCTACGGGCACTGAAGCTTTCTTT. Translated, it gives CSAVSTGTEAFF. The rearrangement uses TRBV29-1 and TRBJ1-1, with D unresolved. Trimming took off 7 bases at V and 4 bases at J, with 13 bases between the two ends. CDR1 is SQVTM and CDR2 is ANQGSEA in the germline V gene. CDR3 size: 12 residues.

The chain couples TRBV12-3 or TRBV12-4 to TRBJ1-2; unclear D gene. Trimming shortened V by 3 bases and J by 8 bases, and 10 bases separated the two germline ends. The CDR3 totals 12 residues. The CDR3 loop reads CASSFSFRGYTF. As DNA, the CDR3 is TGTGCCAGCAGTTTTTCTTTTCGGGGCTACACCTTC.

With regard to this clone: The sample carries other DNA sequences with the same CDR3. The rearrangement uses TRBV28 and TRBJ1-2; 7 bases line up with TRBD1. Germline CDR1 and CDR2: MDHEN and SYDVKM. The CDR3 has 12 amino acids. Trimming cost V 7 bases and J 4 bases; bases outside gene matches: 3. CDR3 residues: CASTDRSYGYTF. The DNA of the CDR3 is TGTGCCAGCACGGACAGGAGCTATGGCTACACCTTC.

The V gene is TRBV5-4, the J gene TRBJ1-6; D is undetermined. Germline lookup yields CDR1 SGHNT and CDR2 YYREEE (reference sequence). Trimming pared 5 bases from V and 5 bases from J, leaving 11 bases between. This CDR3 contains 14 residues. CDR3 loop: CASRSTADNSPLHF. The CDR3, as DNA: TGTGCCAGCAGGTCCACAGCGGATAATTCACCCCTCCACTTT. The variable domain in full, with the rest retrieved from reference TRBV5-4 and TRBJ1-6, is ETGVTQSPTHLIKTRGQQVTLRCSSQSGHNTVSWYQQALGQGPQFIFQYYREEENGRGNFPPRFSGLQFPNYSSELNVNALELDDSALYLCASRSTADNSPLHFGNGTRLTVT.

The V and J genes are TRBV4-1 and TRBJ2-7; 8 nucleotides line up with TRBD2. With 1 base clipped from V and 3 bases from J, the junction kept 5 bases outside the gene matches. The CDR3 has 15 amino acids. The germline gives CDR1 MGHRA, CDR2 YSYEKL. Written as DNA, the CDR3 is TGCGCCAGCAGCCAAGGGAAGCGGGAGATCTACGAGCAGTACTTC. Protein product: CASSQGKREIYEQYF.

Only one count was recorded for this clone. This sequence joins TRBV10-3 and TRBJ2-7; TRBD1 matches at 7 bases. V lost 4 bases to trimming and J lost 3 bases; unmatched junction nucleotides: 6. The CDR3 has 14 residues. From germline, CDR1 is ENHRY and CDR2 SYGVKD. As DNA, the CDR3 is TGTGCCATCAGTGTCACAGGGGACAGCTACGAGCAGTACTTC. It encodes CAISVTGDSYEQYF.

V and J are TRBV2 and TRBJ2-7; 9 bases line up with TRBD2. V shed 6 bases, J shed 6 bases, and the junction held 24 bases outside the gene matches. Germline values: CDR1 SNHLY, CDR2 FYNNEI. The CDR3 runs 19 residues. CDR3 coding DNA: TGTGCCAGCAGGGACCTCGACACGACGCCGGGACTAGCTGCACCCGAGCAGTACTTC. Encoded protein: CASRDLDTTPGLAAPEQYF.

This clone was seen once. J is TRBJ2-7 and V is TRBV5-1; perhaps TRBD2 as D (5 bases). V gave up 5 bases and J gave up 6 bases, with 9 bases separating them. The CDR3 runs to 11 residues. Germline V gene sequence: CDR1 SGHRS, CDR2 YFSETQ. This CDR3 is CASREGGEQYF. In DNA form, the CDR3 reads TGCGCCAGCAGAGAGGGCGGCGAGCAGTACTTC.

The rearrangement uses TRBV5-1 and TRBJ2-7, with 9 bases aligning to TRBD1. CDR3 size: 14 residues. V shed 4 bases, J shed 5 bases, and the junction held 7 bases outside the gene matches. CDR1 SGHRS and CDR2 YFSETQ come from the germline V gene. The CDR3 spells CASSIGTGFDEQYF. The CDR3 DNA sequence: TGCGCCAGCAGCATTGGGACAGGGTTTGACGAGCAGTACTTC.

The gene calls are TRBV7-9 and TRBJ1-1; D remains unclear. CDR1 is SEHNR and CDR2 is FQNEAQ in the germline V gene (reference sequence). V lost 5 bases, J lost 11 bases, and 12 bases lay in between. The CDR3 has 11 amino acids. In nucleotides, the CDR3 is TGTGCCAGCAGCCGGAGTCCTCTCGCTTTCTTT. It encodes CASSRSPLAFF.

The chain is built from TRBV25-1 and TRBJ2-7, with D maybe TRBD1 (6 bases). V was cut by 5 bases and J by 3 bases, with 11 bases left in between. The CDR3 spans 13 residues. Germline-derived CDR1 and CDR2 are MGHDK and SYGVNS. The CDR3 spells CASSTDRIYEQYF. In DNA, the CDR3 is TGTGCCAGCAGTACGGACAGAATCTACGAGCAGTACTTC.

CDR3 in amino acids: CASSRQGGSGANVLTF. CDR3 bases: TGTGCCAGTAGCAGACAGGGGGGCTCTGGGGCCAACGTCCTGACTTTC. V gene TRBV19 combines with J gene TRBJ2-6; 9 bases are a match to TRBD1. V dropped 6 bases and J dropped 0; count of bases not matched to a gene: 3. This CDR3 spans 16 amino acids. Germline CDR1 and CDR2: LNHDA and SQIVND (reference sequence).

This rearrangement joins TRBV30 to TRBJ1-1; the match to TRBD1 covers 9 bases. Germline values: CDR1 GTSNPN, CDR2 SVGIG (reference sequence). V dropped 3 bases and J dropped 4; count of bases not matched to a gene: 9. The CDR3 runs to 15 residues. CDR3 residues: CAWSIFRDRVTEAFF. CDR3 bases: TGTGCCTGGAGCATTTTCCGGGACAGGGTCACTGAAGCTTTCTTT.

The CDR3 sequence is CASTARELTGNEQFF. The CDR3 DNA follows: TGTGCCAGCACAGCGCGGGAACTTACCGGGAATGAGCAGTTCTTC. The chain combines TRBV2 with TRBJ2-1, with D possibly being TRBD2 (6 bases). This CDR3 contains 15 residues. Germline loops: CDR1 SNHLY, CDR2 FYNNEI. The germline V and J ends were trimmed by 7 bases and 7 bases, with 20 bases remaining between them.

This rearrangement joins TRBV13 to TRBJ2-3, with 10 bases fitting TRBD1. Per the germline V gene, CDR1 is PRHDT and CDR2 is FYEKMQ (reference sequence). Trimming removed 7 bases from V and 5 bases from J; junction bases left unmatched: 9. This CDR3 region has 15 residues. CDR3 sequence (DNA): TGTGCCAGCACCACCCTGGGACAGGGGATAGATACGCAGTATTTT. Translating gives CASTTLGQGIDTQYF.

The chain couples TRBV28 to TRBJ1-2, with TRBD1 identical over 9 bases. Looked up from germline, CDR1 is MDHEN and CDR2 is SYDVKM. The trim removed 5 bases at V and 5 bases at J, leaving 12 bases unmatched. This CDR3 has 16 amino acids. The CDR3 nucleotides are TGTGCCAGCAGTCCCCCGGGACAGGGAATCTCTTATGGCTACACCTTC. This codes for CASSPPGQGISYGYTF.

V and J are TRBV5-1 and TRBJ2-3; 8 bases line up with TRBD2. This CDR3 is built from 14 residues. Germline V gene data show CDR1 as SGHRS and CDR2 as YFSETQ. V was pared by 4 bases and J by 4 bases, with 5 bases of the junction left unmatched. The CDR3 loop is CASSSGTSSDTQYF. DNA of the CDR3: TGCGCCAGCAGCAGCGGGACTAGTTCAGATACGCAGTATTTT.

The V call is TRBV28, the J call TRBJ2-2; D unresolved. The CDR3 spans 10 residues. CDR1 and CDR2 (germline): MDHEN, SYDVKM. V dropped 8 bases and J dropped 8 bases, with 6 bases sitting between them. The CDR3 DNA follows: TGTGCCAGCGGGCTGGGGGAGCTGTTTTTT. This gives the protein CASGLGELFF.

The table lists this clone with a few counts. The chain couples TRBV10-3 to TRBJ1-6; D possibly corresponds to TRBD1 (6 bases). V was cut by 8 bases and J by 0 bases, with 14 bases left in between. CDR3 size: 16 residues. The V gene's germline CDR1 is ENHRY and CDR2 SYGVKD. The CDR3 is CAISKQGDSYNSPLHF. In DNA form, the CDR3 reads TGTGCCATCTCGAAACAGGGAGACTCCTATAATTCACCCCTCCACTTT.

The V call is TRBV24-1, the J call TRBJ2-5; TRBD2 might be the D (6 bases). V shed 1 base and J shed 0 bases, with 14 bases lying between them. The germline V gene encodes CDR1 KGHDR and CDR2 SFDVKD. The length of the CDR3 is 17 residues. CDR3 nucleotide sequence: TGTGCCACCAGTGATTTCGGGCTGGGAGGAAACCAAGAGACCCAGTACTTC. The encoded protein is CATSDFGLGGNQETQYF.

The V and J genes are TRBV19 and TRBJ1-6; perhaps TRBD1 as D (5 bases). V dropped 5 bases and J dropped 0 bases, with 14 bases sitting between them. There are 17 residues in the CDR3. Germline-derived CDR1 and CDR2 are LNHDA and SQIVND (reference sequence). CDR3 DNA: TGTGCCAGTAGTGCGGGACGACTGAGCTCCTATAATTCACCCCTCCACTTT. It encodes CASSAGRLSSYNSPLHF.

On this clone: Within the sample, other DNA sequences also encode this same CDR3. CDR3 nucleotide sequence: TGTGCCAGCTCACCCGACAGGGATCAGCCCCAGCATTTT. Translating gives CASSPDRDQPQHF. This chain uses TRBV18 with TRBJ1-5, with 7 bases fitting TRBD1. V lost 3 bases and J lost 5; bases outside the gene matches: 1. This CDR3 is 13 amino acids long. Germline-derived CDR1 and CDR2 are KGHSH and LQKENI.

The V gene is TRBV7-2, the J gene TRBJ2-7; the match to TRBD2 covers 11 bases. With 6 bases clipped from V and 4 bases from J, the junction kept 8 bases outside the gene matches. CDR1 and CDR2 from the germline V gene are SGHTA and FQGNSA. The CDR3 length is 15 residues. The CDR3 nucleotides are TGTGCCAGCAGTTCCGCCGGGACTAGCGGTTACGAGCAGTACTTC. Protein: CASSSAGTSGYEQYF.

This rearrangement joins TRBV5-4 to TRBJ2-2, with a weak D call TRBD2 (6 bases). Germline V gene lookup returns CDR1 SGHNT and CDR2 YYREEE (reference sequence). The CDR3 contains 15 residues. V lost 4 bases, J lost 1 base, and 11 bases lay in between. This chain's CDR3 is CASSAGLENTGELFF. The CDR3 DNA follows: TGTGCCAGCAGCGCGGGACTCGAGAACACCGGGGAGCTGTTTTTT.

The V and J genes are TRBV10-3 and TRBJ2-3; 7 bases are a match to TRBD1. Germline-derived CDR1 and CDR2 are ENHRY and SYGVKD. The V gene end was trimmed by 10 bases and the J gene end by 2 bases; junction bases not matched to a gene: 9. This CDR3 is 14 amino acids long. The CDR3 reads CATEQGQDTDTQYF. Written as DNA, the CDR3 is TGTGCCACCGAACAGGGGCAAGACACAGATACGCAGTATTTT.

The V gene is TRBV20-1, the J gene TRBJ2-7, with a possible D match to TRBD2 (7 bases). CDR3 length equals 16 residues. Germline V gene data show CDR1 as DFQATT and CDR2 as SNEGSKA (reference sequence). V shed 3 bases and J shed 4 bases, with 22 bases lying between them. In nucleotides, the CDR3 is TGCAGTGCTAGTAAAGGGGGGGATCCTCTGGGATACGAGCAGTACTTC. Protein: CSASKGGDPLGYEQYF.